One and the same sample provided the 17 T cell receptor beta chains below, sequenced in a study of T cells in localized non-small cell lung cancer. Sequenced by immunoSEQ multiplex PCR; TCRdb stores in-frame clones only, minus some. The sample lists 25,000 to 30,000 clones; less than 95% were seen once. Specimen: peripheral blood, collected before any cancer treatment. The source of these receptors is a female donor aged 60 or older with stage I lung adenocarcinoma.

The rearrangement uses TRBV5-1 and TRBJ1-1, with 8 bases matching TRBD1. CDR1 and CDR2 from the germline V gene are SGHRS and YFSETQ. The CDR3 has 14 amino acids. Unmatched junction bases numbered 5, after V lost 1 base and J lost 6 bases. CDR3 in DNA: TGCGCCAGCAGCTTGAGACAGGGGTTACCTGAAGCTTTCTTT. The encoded protein is CASSLRQGLPEAFF.

V and J are TRBV19 and TRBJ1-2; D remains ambiguous. Germline lookup yields CDR1 LNHDA and CDR2 SQIVND (reference sequence). This CDR3 has 14 amino acids. V was pared by 5 bases and J by 0 bases, with 10 bases between. CDR3 sequence: CASSSSDSNYGYTF. In nucleotides, the CDR3 is TGTGCCAGTAGTTCCTCGGACTCTAACTATGGCTACACCTTC.

CDR3: CASSWGGLAGVHEQFF. DNA for the CDR3: TGCGCCAGCAGCTGGGGGGGACTAGCGGGAGTCCATGAGCAGTTCTTC. The rearrangement links TRBV5-1 to TRBJ2-1; 14 nucleotides line up with TRBD2. V shed 3 bases, J shed 8 bases, and the junction held 7 bases outside the gene matches. The germline V gene has CDR1 SGHRS and CDR2 YFSETQ. The CDR3 covers 16 residues.

This chain uses TRBV5-8 with TRBJ2-1, with TRBD2 matching over 10 bases. Germline V gene sequence: CDR1 SGHTS, CDR2 YDEGEE. With V trimmed by 4 bases and J by 0 bases, 16 bases remained unmatched. This CDR3 has 20 residues. CDR3 coding DNA: TGTGCCAGCAGCCTGGGATCCCTAGCGGGGGCTTTAAGCTCCTACAATGAGCAGTTCTTC. Translation gives CASSLGSLAGALSSYNEQFF.

The chain joins TRBV5-5 to TRBJ1-5; possible D gene TRBD1, 5 bases. This CDR3 contains 15 residues. In germline, CDR1 is SGHKS, CDR2 YYEKEE (reference sequence). The V end lost 2 bases, the J end lost 9 bases, and 18 bases lay between the germline ends. CDR3 sequence: CASSLDGTEGRPQHF. CDR3 nucleotides: TGTGCCAGCAGCTTAGATGGGACCGAGGGTCGGCCCCAGCATTTT.

The chain combines TRBV28 with TRBJ2-3, with TRBD2 identical over 13 bases. This CDR3 contains 16 residues. The junction had 10 bases not matched to a gene; V was cut back by 6 bases and J by 7 bases. CDR1 and CDR2 from the germline V gene are MDHEN and SYDVKM. This chain's CDR3 is CASSDPGLAGAYTQYF. CDR3 bases: TGTGCCAGCAGCGACCCCGGACTAGCGGGAGCGTATACGCAGTATTTT.

This clone was recorded a few times. The CDR3 loop is CASSRGQGRNTIYF. The CDR3 region has the DNA TGTGCCAGTTCCCGAGGACAGGGAAGAAACACCATATATTTT. The V and J genes are TRBV6-5 and TRBJ1-3; 8 nucleotides line up with TRBD1. CDR3 size: 14 residues. Germline lookup yields CDR1 MNHEY and CDR2 SVGAGI. The V and J ends lost 9 bases and 5 bases, in that order; junction bases with no gene match: 9.

V and J are TRBV29-1 and TRBJ1-1; D not resolved. Trimming stripped 0 bases from V and 6 bases from J, with 14 bases between. The germline gives CDR1 SQVTM, CDR2 ANQGSEA. This CDR3 is 14 amino acids long. The CDR3 nucleotides read TGCAGCGTTGAAGATAAGGGCACCATGGCTGAAGCTTTCTTT. It is translated as CSVEDKGTMAEAFF.

V gene TRBV6-4 combines with J gene TRBJ2-5; D possibly corresponds to TRBD2 (6 bases). Trimming left V 3 bases short and J 1 base short, with 6 bases between. Germline V gene sequence: CDR1 MRHNA, CDR2 SNTAGT. The CDR3 consists of 13 residues. The chain's CDR3 is CASSETSQETQYF. CDR3 DNA: TGTGCCAGCAGTGAGACTAGCCAAGAGACCCAGTACTTC.

This sequence joins TRBV4-1 and TRBJ2-7, with TRBD1 as a possible D gene (6 bases). This CDR3 is 15 amino acids long. Trimming took off 1 base at V and 1 base at J, with 11 bases between the two ends. Germline-derived CDR1 and CDR2 are MGHRA and YSYEKL. The CDR3 coding sequence is TGCGCCAGCAGCCAAGCAATGGGGGCATCCTACGAGCAGTACTTC. It is translated as CASSQAMGASYEQYF.

This rearrangement joins TRBV7-3 to TRBJ2-1; TRBD2 aligns across 11 bases. The V gene end was trimmed by 1 base and the J gene end by 5 bases; junction bases not matched to a gene: 10. Germline assignment: CDR1 SGHTA and CDR2 FQGTGA. The CDR3 totals 18 residues. The CDR3 DNA is TGTGCCAGCAGCTTAAAACGCCCTCTAGCGGGGGGCGACAATGAGCAGTTCTTC. Translation: CASSLKRPLAGGDNEQFF.

This chain uses TRBV7-3 with TRBJ1-1; tentatively, D is TRBD1 (5 bases). With 0 bases removed from V and 4 bases from J, the gap between germline ends came to 9 bases. Germline V gives CDR1 SGHTA, CDR2 FQGTGA. This CDR3 contains 14 residues. This CDR3 reads CASSLTPGTTEAFF. In DNA, the CDR3 is TGTGCCAGCAGCTTAACGCCAGGGACCACTGAAGCTTTCTTT.

This clone was found a few times. V usage is TRBV28 and J usage is TRBJ1-2; 8 nucleotides agree with TRBD1. The CDR3 consists of 15 residues. V trimming: 5 bases; J trimming: 5 bases; junction bases outside the gene matches: 10. CDR1 and CDR2 from the germline V gene are MDHEN and SYDVKM. This CDR3 reads CASSPRTGTYYGYTF. The CDR3 DNA reads as TGTGCCAGCAGTCCACGGACAGGGACTTATTATGGCTACACCTTC.

This chain links TRBV10-1 with TRBJ1-5; no firm D call. The V gene's germline CDR1 is WNHNN and CDR2 SYGVQD (reference sequence). The V end was cut by 2 bases, the J end by 8 bases, with 10 bases between. The CDR3 spans 13 residues. The CDR3 DNA follows: TGCGCCAGCAGTGAGAGCCGAATCAAGCCCCAGCATTTT. Translating it yields CASSESRIKPQHF.

In this sample, this clone turned up a few times. The chain couples TRBV30 to TRBJ2-5; a possible D gene is TRBD2 (5 bases). The germline V gene encodes CDR1 GTSNPN and CDR2 SVGIG (reference sequence). CDR3 length: 13 amino acids. Deletions cut 5 bases from V and 2 bases from J, with 12 bases between. The CDR3, as DNA: TGTGCCTGGGCTAGCAATTTTCAAGAGACCCAGTACTTC. It codes for CAWASNFQETQYF.

This sequence joins TRBV27 and TRBJ1-1; a weak D match, TRBD1 (5 bases). The CDR3 extends over 16 amino acids. Per germline, CDR1 MNHEY and CDR2 SMNVEV (reference sequence). Between the trimmed V and J ends, which lost 6 bases and 4 bases, there was a span of 21 bases. The DNA for the CDR3 is TGTGCCAGCAGCCATATCTCGCCCAGGGAATTCACTGAAGCTTTCTTT. This translates into CASSHISPREFTEAFF.

The rearrangement links TRBV5-1 to TRBJ2-2, with 8 bases aligning to TRBD1. The CDR3 totals 15 residues. After removal of 5 bases from V and 4 bases from J, the junction contained 7 bases not matched to a gene. Germline V gives CDR1 SGHRS, CDR2 YFSETQ. The CDR3 sequence: CASRPGTGRTGELFF. CDR3 coding DNA: TGCGCCAGCAGGCCCGGGACAGGCCGCACCGGGGAGCTGTTTTTT.